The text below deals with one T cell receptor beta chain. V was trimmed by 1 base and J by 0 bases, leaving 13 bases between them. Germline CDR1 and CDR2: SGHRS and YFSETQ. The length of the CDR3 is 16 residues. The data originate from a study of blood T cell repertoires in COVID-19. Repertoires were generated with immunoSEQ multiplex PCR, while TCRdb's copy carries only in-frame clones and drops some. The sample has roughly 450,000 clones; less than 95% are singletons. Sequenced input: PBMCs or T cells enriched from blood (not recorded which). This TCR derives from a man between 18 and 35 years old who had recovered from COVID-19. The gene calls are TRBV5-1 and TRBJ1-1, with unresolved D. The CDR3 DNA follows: TGCGCCAGCAGCTTGACGGAGGGCTGGATGAACACTGAAGCTTTCTTT. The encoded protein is CASSLTEGWMNTEAFF.